One sample yielded the 25 T cell receptor beta chains listed below, sequenced in a study of blood T cells in healthy people across ages. Using a J-beta primer mix together with a sample-barcoded 5' primer, a second PCR was run for roughly 6 to 11 cycles. TCRdb re-called the 5' RACE reads through MiXCR, storing one row per CDR3 protein. The sample contains hundreds of thousands of distinct CDR3 sequences, about 62% of which appear only once. Sequencing was performed on blood. These receptors all come from a man in his thirties or forties in good health.

This clonotype has only a few counts. J is TRBJ2-5 and V is TRBV29-1, with TRBD1 identical over 7 bases. CDR1 and CDR2 (germline): SQVTM, ANQGSEA. The CDR3 sequence is 13 residues long. V shed 6 bases, J shed 1 base, and the junction held 5 bases outside the gene matches. The CDR3 is CSVKQGIQETQYF. CDR3 sequence (DNA): TGCAGCGTGAAACAGGGGATCCAAGAGACCCAGTACTTC.

The V gene is TRBV10-3, the J gene TRBJ1-5; D is undetermined. Per the germline V gene, CDR1 is ENHRY and CDR2 is SYGVKD. The CDR3 contains 15 residues. Trimming took 2 bases from V and 5 from J, leaving 13 bases between them. This CDR3 reads CAISETGGSHQPQHF. The CDR3 region has the DNA TGTGCCATCAGTGAGACGGGTGGTTCACATCAGCCCCAGCATTTT.

V gene TRBV28 combines with J gene TRBJ2-1; either TRBD1 or TRBD2 may supply D (5 bases each). Germline values: CDR1 MDHEN, CDR2 SYDVKM. This CDR3 has 14 residues. V gave up 5 bases and J gave up 5 bases, with 13 bases separating them. The CDR3 region is CASSVNWGHNEQFF. DNA of the CDR3: TGTGCCAGCAGTGTAAATTGGGGACACAATGAGCAGTTCTTC.

This clonotype has a count of ten or more. This chain links TRBV6-6 with TRBJ1-6; 7 bases agree with TRBD1. There are 15 residues in the CDR3. Germline V gene data show CDR1 as MNHNY and CDR2 as SVGAGI (reference sequence). V shed 7 bases and J 6 bases; nucleotides not matched to a gene: 9. CDR3 region: CASISQGVRNSPLHF. In DNA, the CDR3 is TGTGCCAGCATCTCCCAGGGGGTCCGTAATTCACCCCTCCACTTT.

V gene TRBV6-2 or TRBV6-3 combines with J gene TRBJ2-5; D is unresolved. This CDR3 is built from 14 residues. V shed 1 base and J shed 5 bases, with 11 bases lying between them. From germline, CDR1 is MNHEY and CDR2 SVGEGT. CDR3 region: CASSYLALRETQYF. In DNA, the CDR3 is TGTGCCAGCAGTTACTTGGCGTTACGGGAGACCCAGTACTTC.

The CDR3 loop is CASSQDRVLSGANVLTF. DNA of the CDR3: TGTGCCAGCAGCCAAGACAGGGTATTGTCTGGGGCCAACGTCCTGACTTTC. V usage is TRBV4-2 and J usage is TRBJ2-6, with D possibly TRBD1 on 5 matching bases. V dropped 0 bases and J dropped 1 base, with 10 bases sitting between them. The CDR3 totals 17 residues. Germline CDR1 is LGHNA and CDR2 is YNFKEQ.

The table lists this clonotype with a count of one. V gene TRBV20-1 combines with J gene TRBJ1-2; 8 bases align to TRBD1. CDR3 length: 12 residues. The V and J ends lost 5 bases and 6 bases, in that order; junction bases with no gene match: 5. The V gene's germline CDR1 is DFQATT and CDR2 SNEGSKA (reference sequence). The chain's CDR3 is CSADRGENGYTF. CDR3 DNA sequence: TGCAGTGCTGACAGGGGAGAGAATGGCTACACCTTC.

The genes are TRBV29-1 and TRBJ2-4; D unclear. The DNA end lines up better with TRBJ2-7; the J call may be wrong. CDR1 SQVTM and CDR2 ANQGSEA come from the germline V gene. This CDR3 is 10 amino acids long. This CDR3 reads CSVQDREQYF. The CDR3 nucleotides read TGCAGCGTGCAGGACCGCGAGCAGTACTTC.

The chain combines TRBV7-2 with TRBJ2-1; 10 bases align to TRBD2. Germline CDR1 SGHTA, CDR2 FQGNSA. J gave up 4 bases and V 0 bases, and 3 bases lay outside the gene matches. This CDR3 is 16 amino acids long. The CDR3 loop is CASSLASGRQYNEQFF. In DNA form, the CDR3 reads TGTGCCAGCAGCTTAGCTAGCGGGAGGCAGTACAATGAGCAGTTCTTC.

This clonotype was recorded a few times. The gene calls are TRBV11-1 and TRBJ2-4; TRBD2 aligns across 8 bases. The DNA matches TRBJ2-7 better at its end, which makes the J call doubtful. The germline V gene has CDR1 SGHAT and CDR2 FQDESV (reference sequence). This CDR3 is built from 15 residues. The CDR3 sequence is CASSLYPAGEYEQYF. The CDR3, as DNA: TGTGCCAGCAGCTTATACCCAGCGGGGGAGTACGAGCAGTACTTC.

This clonotype has only one observation. V is TRBV6-1 and J is TRBJ2-7; D might be TRBD1 (5 bases). From germline, CDR1 is MNHNS and CDR2 SASEGT. The germline V and J ends were trimmed by 2 bases and 3 bases, with 14 bases remaining between them. This CDR3 region has 15 residues. The CDR3 sequence is CASSEFTVTGYEQYF. The CDR3 DNA follows: TGTGCCAGCAGTGAATTTACGGTTACAGGCTACGAGCAGTACTTC.

The V gene is TRBV9, the J gene TRBJ2-1; D is possibly TRBD1 or TRBD2 (5 bases each). Per germline, CDR1 SGDLS and CDR2 YYNGEE. Trimming took 8 bases from V and 8 from J, leaving 29 bases between them. The CDR3 contains 17 residues. DNA of the CDR3: TGTGCCAGGTACCGGGGCCTTCAGAACTCCGGTTTCCATGAGCAGTTCTTC. Protein: CARYRGLQNSGFHEQFF.

The gene calls are TRBV6-1 and TRBJ1-6, with D tentatively TRBD1 (5 bases). The CDR3 loop spans 13 amino acids. Germline V gene data show CDR1 as MNHNS and CDR2 as SASEGT. The germline V and J ends were trimmed by 11 bases and 6 bases, with 14 bases remaining between them. The DNA of the CDR3 is TGTGCCTCTGAGACAGACTTTAATTCACCCCTCCACTTT. Amino acids: CASETDFNSPLHF.

This clonotype has more than one count but fewer than ten. This chain uses TRBV20-1 with TRBJ2-1, with D possibly TRBD2 on 5 matching bases. V was cut by 5 bases and J by 7 bases, with 18 bases left in between. This CDR3 comprises 14 residues. Germline CDR1 DFQATT, CDR2 SNEGSKA (reference sequence). The CDR3 DNA follows: TGCAGTGCTCTCTGGGCGGCGGGCACGAATGAGCAGTTCTTC. Its protein is CSALWAAGTNEQFF.

The sample holds one count of this clonotype. The genes are TRBV18 and TRBJ2-7; 7 positions match TRBD1. Germline V gives CDR1 KGHSH, CDR2 LQKENI. The V gene end was trimmed by 4 bases and the J gene end by 7 bases; junction bases not matched to a gene: 10. The CDR3 covers 14 residues. Here the CDR3 DNA reads TGTGCCAGCTCACGTACGAGGGACAGCTATGAGCAGTACTTC. This translates into CASSRTRDSYEQYF.

The rearrangement links TRBV13 to TRBJ2-6; D may correspond to TRBD1 or TRBD2 (5 bases each). The V end lost 5 bases, the J end lost 9 bases, and 11 bases lay between the germline ends. Germline CDR1 reads PRHDT; CDR2 reads FYEKMQ (reference sequence). This CDR3 region has 13 residues. The CDR3 sequence: CASSPRGNNVLTF. The CDR3 DNA reads TGTGCCAGCAGCCCCCGGGGCAACAACGTCCTGACTTTC.

The CDR3 DNA sequence: TGTGCCACCAGCGCCCGGACTAGCGGGTCCTACGAGCAGTACTTC. Translation gives CATSARTSGSYEQYF. This chain uses TRBV15 with TRBJ2-7, with 11 bases aligning to TRBD2. The CDR3 spans 15 residues. The V segment lost 5 bases and the J segment 1 base; nucleotides outside the gene matches: 4. Germline V gene sequence: CDR1 LNHNV, CDR2 YYDKDF (reference sequence). Together with reference TRBV15 and TRBJ2-7, the CDR3 gives the full variable domain: DAMVIQNPRYQVTQFGKPVTLSCSQTLNHNVMYWYQQKSSQAPKLLFHYYDKDFNNEADTPDNFQSRRPNTSFCFLDIRSPGLGDTAMYLCATSARTSGSYEQYFGPGTRLTVT.

The V and J genes are TRBV2 and TRBJ1-5, with D unresolved. This CDR3 comprises 14 residues. V lost 8 bases and J lost 1, with 12 bases in between. Germline lookup yields CDR1 SNHLY and CDR2 FYNNEI. CDR3 sequence reads: CASDGRRSNQPQHF. The CDR3 nucleotides are TGTGCCAGCGATGGCCGGCGAAGCAATCAGCCCCAGCATTTT.

V and J are TRBV29-1 and TRBJ2-4; weak D call: TRBD2 (7 bases). Looked up from germline, CDR1 is SQVTM and CDR2 is ANQGSEA. V lost 6 bases and J lost 13, with 19 bases in between. The CDR3 runs to 12 residues. The chain's CDR3 is CSVVPGAGVQYF. CDR3 in DNA: TGCAGCGTCGTACCGGGGGCGGGGGTGCAGTACTTC.

The chain combines TRBV7-2 with TRBJ1-6; TRBD1 aligns across 7 bases. The V and J ends lost 2 bases and 5 bases, in that order; junction bases with no gene match: 3. This CDR3 has 15 amino acids. Per the germline V gene, CDR1 is SGHTA and CDR2 is FQGNSA. In DNA, the CDR3 is TGTGCCAGCAGCTTAACTACAGGGGATAATTCACCCCTCCACTTT. Its protein product is CASSLTTGDNSPLHF.

This clonotype occurred once. The V call is TRBV12-3 or TRBV12-4, the J call TRBJ2-3, with D possibly being TRBD1 (5 bases). Trimming removed 8 bases from V and 1 base from J, with 13 bases in between. The CDR3 loop spans 14 amino acids. The CDR3 is CASCRRGGTDTQYF. As DNA, the CDR3 is TGTGCCAGCTGCCGTAGGGGCGGCACAGATACGCAGTATTTT.

The CDR3 protein is CSARDRDRSYGYTF. The CDR3 region has the DNA TGCAGTGCTAGAGATCGAGACAGATCTTATGGCTACACCTTC. The chain carries TRBV20-1 and TRBJ1-2; D perhaps matches TRBD1 (5 bases). The germline V gene has CDR1 DFQATT and CDR2 SNEGSKA (reference sequence). The germline V and J ends were trimmed by 0 bases and 5 bases, with 13 bases remaining between them. The CDR3 covers 14 residues.

This clonotype has more than one count but fewer than ten. The chain joins TRBV10-3 to TRBJ2-3; TRBD2 matches at 8 bases. J lost 1 base, V lost 8 bases, and 2 bases had no gene match. Per the germline V gene, CDR1 is ENHRY and CDR2 is SYGVKD. The CDR3 contains 13 residues. The CDR3 DNA reads TGTGCCATCCAACTAGCGGGCACAGATACGCAGTATTTT. Amino acids: CAIQLAGTDTQYF.

This clonotype was seen a single time. This chain uses TRBV12-3 or TRBV12-4 with TRBJ1-2; 7 positions agree with TRBD1. The CDR3 spans 14 residues. V shed 6 bases, J shed 5 bases, and the junction held 9 bases outside the gene matches. CDR3 protein: CASSGGQKPYGYTF. Written as DNA, the CDR3 is TGTGCCAGCAGCGGGGGACAGAAGCCTTATGGCTACACCTTC.

The rearrangement links TRBV20-1 to TRBJ2-7; D unclear. CDR3 length: 13 amino acids. Germline values: CDR1 DFQATT, CDR2 SNEGSKA (reference sequence). Between the trimmed V and J ends, which lost 6 bases and 3 bases, there was a span of 15 bases. The CDR3 loop reads CSALGRKHYEQYF. As DNA, the CDR3 is TGCAGTGCCCTAGGACGGAAGCACTACGAGCAGTACTTC.